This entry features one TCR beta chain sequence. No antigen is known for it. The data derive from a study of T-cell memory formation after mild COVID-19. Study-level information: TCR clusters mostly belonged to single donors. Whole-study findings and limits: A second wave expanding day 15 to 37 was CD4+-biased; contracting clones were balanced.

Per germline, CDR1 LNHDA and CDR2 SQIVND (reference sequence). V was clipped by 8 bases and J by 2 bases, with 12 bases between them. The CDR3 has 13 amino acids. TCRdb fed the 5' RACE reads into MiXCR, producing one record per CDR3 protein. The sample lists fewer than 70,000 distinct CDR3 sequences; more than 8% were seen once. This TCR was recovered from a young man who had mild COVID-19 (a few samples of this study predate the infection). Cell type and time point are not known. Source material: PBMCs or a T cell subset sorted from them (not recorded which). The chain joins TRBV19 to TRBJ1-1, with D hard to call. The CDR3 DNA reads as TGTGCCAGTGCTAGGCCAGCCAACACTGAAGCTTTCTTT. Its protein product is CASARPANTEAFF.